This T cell receptor beta chain appears in the sequencing data of a study of sequential checkpoint blockade in melanoma. Overall study: Randomization was 1:1 between first-line nivolumab→ipilimumab and ipilimumab→nivolumab. Each arm's sequence ended with maintenance nivolumab.

TCRdb's copy holds only in-frame clones and misses some; the assay was immunoSEQ multiplex PCR. Of about 22,000 clones in the sample, around two thirds were seen once. The treatment: randomized to nivolumab then ipilimumab (arm A) or the reverse (arm B). None of the patients previously received DNA-damaging chemotherapy. PBMC sorting kept live CD3+CD8+ cells without CD19 or CD56. CDR3 length equals 15 residues. The source was CD8+ T cells sorted from blood (inferred from file names), collected from a patient given nivolumab and ipilimumab in sequence. The chain employs TRBV22-1 and TRBJ1-1. TRBV22-1 is deemed a pseudogene. This clonotype originated in a human donor with melanoma. The CDR3 here is CPGSALGRASTEAFF. CDR3 sequence (DNA): TGTCCTGGGAGCGCACTAGGGCGGGCCTCCACTGAAGCTTTCTTT.